This T cell receptor (beta chain) was documented in a study of blood T cells in healthy people across ages. Study observations and caveats: Per million T cells, the diversity of TCR beta decreased roughly linearly as age advanced.

Each donor's blood draw was 7.5 to 10 milliliters of peripheral blood. Per individual sample, total RNA of at least 5 micrograms was extracted. A J-beta primer mix and a sample-barcoded 5' primer were used in a second PCR of about 7 to 12 cycles. Each CDR3 protein is one row after TCRdb ran MiXCR on the 5' RACE reads. The table has 1.5 million to 2 million distinct CDR3 sequences, roughly 52% seen once; the top ten hold over 2%. Details on this clonotype: Its specificity is unknown.

Germline V CDR1 and CDR2: DFQATT, SNEGSKA (reference sequence). V lost 8 bases and J 6 bases, leaving 16 bases between the germline ends. The CDR3 has 12 amino acids. The receptor comes from a woman aged 40-49 years in good health. Sequenced sample: blood. The chain joins TRBV20-1 to TRBJ1-2, with D tentatively TRBD1 (6 bases). The CDR3 sequence is CSTQRGVHGYTF. The CDR3 nucleotides read TGCAGTACACAAAGGGGGGTTCATGGCTACACCTTC.